These 15 T cell receptor beta chains were all obtained from the same sample, sequenced in a study of OX40 agonist ivuxolimab in advanced cancers. The method was immunoSEQ multiplex PCR; TCRdb's version includes in-frame clones alone and lacks a portion of them. This sample has 55,000 to 65,000 clones, with about nine tenths found just once. Specimen: CD4+ or CD8+ T cells sorted from blood, collected in a trial of the OX40 agonist ivuxolimab. Every receptor here comes from an adult with an advanced solid tumor such as melanoma, head and neck, liver or kidney cancer.

The chain has TRBV18 and TRBJ2-1; no clear D gene. CDR1 and CDR2 (germline): KGHSH, LQKENI. This CDR3 has 16 amino acids. Trimming stripped 0 bases from V and 0 bases from J, with 9 bases between. In DNA form, the CDR3 reads TGTGCCAGCTCACCACCGGTACCGACCTCCTACAATGAGCAGTTCTTC. It codes for CASSPPVPTSYNEQFF.

J is TRBJ1-4 and V is TRBV5-1; D unresolved. The CDR3 is 14 amino acids. Germline V gene sequence: CDR1 SGHRS, CDR2 YFSETQ. Deletions cut 0 bases from V and 8 bases from J, with 11 bases between. The CDR3 loop is CASSLAGSREKLFF. In DNA form, the CDR3 reads TGCGCCAGCAGCTTGGCCGGGTCGAGGGAAAAACTGTTTTTT. Full variable domain (outside the CDR3, taken from reference TRBV5-1 and TRBJ1-4): KAGVTQTPRYLIKTRGQQVTLSCSPISGHRSVSWYQQTPGQGLQFLFEYFSETQRNKGNFPGRFSGRQFSNSRSEMNVSTLELGDSALYLCASSLAGSREKLFFGSGTQLSVL.

V and J are TRBV6-1 and TRBJ1-1; D is uncertain. Germline V gene lookup returns CDR1 MNHNS and CDR2 SASEGT. The V end was cut by 6 bases, the J end by 0 bases, with 8 bases between. The CDR3 has 13 amino acids. CDR3 residues: CASRLHLNTEAFF. The DNA for the CDR3 is TGTGCCAGCAGACTCCACCTGAACACTGAAGCTTTCTTT.

This sequence joins TRBV4-1 and TRBJ2-1; D may be TRBD2 (6 bases). Germline CDR1 MGHRA, CDR2 YSYEKL. V was trimmed by 0 bases and J by 10 bases, leaving 19 bases between them. The CDR3 extends over 16 amino acids. The CDR3 reads CASSQDQGDWGWEQFF. For the CDR3, the DNA is TGCGCCAGCAGCCAAGATCAAGGGGACTGGGGGTGGGAGCAGTTCTTC.

The chain uses TRBV6-5 and TRBJ2-5, with TRBD2 matching 8 bases. The CDR3 totals 14 residues. With 8 bases clipped from V and 1 base from J, the junction kept 6 bases outside the gene matches. Germline assignment: CDR1 MNHEY and CDR2 SVGAGI. DNA for the CDR3: TGTGCCAGCGGGCTAGCGGGTTTCCAAGAGACCCAGTACTTC. Its protein is CASGLAGFQETQYF.

The chain links TRBV19 to TRBJ2-7; D is tentatively TRBD1 or TRBD2 (6 bases each). Germline V lookup: CDR1 LNHDA, CDR2 SQIVND (reference sequence). The CDR3 covers 14 residues. Trimming took off 6 bases at V and 2 bases at J, with 14 bases between the two ends. CDR3 in DNA: TGTGCCAGTAGAGATACAGGGAGGACCTACGAGCAGTACTTC. Translating it yields CASRDTGRTYEQYF.

The chain links TRBV5-1 to TRBJ1-2; D not resolved. In germline, CDR1 is SGHRS, CDR2 YFSETQ. The CDR3 length is 13 residues. V was shortened by 0 bases and J by 12 bases, with 15 bases between the two germline ends. DNA of the CDR3: TGCGCCAGCAGCTTGGAATCCGGGGAAAAGAACACCTTC. Its protein is CASSLESGEKNTF.

This clone has only a few counts. The gene calls are TRBV6-4 and TRBJ1-2; TRBD1 matches at 9 bases. This CDR3 is 16 amino acids long. From germline, CDR1 is MRHNA and CDR2 SNTAGT. Trimming removed 0 bases from V and 7 bases from J; junction bases left unmatched: 9. The CDR3 DNA follows: TGTGCCAGCAGTGACTCGATTGGGACAGGGTTCCGTGGCTACACCTTC. Translating gives CASSDSIGTGFRGYTF.

This clone came up once. The chain carries TRBV5-4 and TRBJ1-2, with TRBD1 identical over 8 bases. The V gene end was trimmed by 0 bases and the J gene end by 2 bases; junction bases not matched to a gene: 0. Looked up from germline, CDR1 is SGHNT and CDR2 is YYREEE (reference sequence). The CDR3 length is 14 residues. The CDR3, as DNA: TGTGCCAGCAGCTTGGGACAGGGGAACTATGGCTACACCTTC. It specifies CASSLGQGNYGYTF.

This chain uses TRBV2 with TRBJ2-5; 10 bases match TRBD2. CDR1 is SNHLY and CDR2 is FYNNEI in the germline V gene. V shed 10 bases and J 5 bases; nucleotides not matched to a gene: 7. The CDR3 is 13 residues long. CDR3 residues: CAMRAGGPETQYF. CDR3 bases: TGTGCCATGAGAGCGGGGGGGCCGGAGACCCAGTACTTC.

The chain uses TRBV4-1 and TRBJ1-2, with 8 bases that match TRBD1. The CDR3 runs 12 residues. Germline V gene lookup returns CDR1 MGHRA and CDR2 YSYEKL. Trimming at V came to 4 bases and at J to 8 bases, leaving 3 bases not matched to a gene. CDR3 sequence: CASSPGGYGYTF. Written as DNA, the CDR3 is TGCGCCAGCAGCCCAGGGGGCTACGGCTACACCTTC.

The V gene is TRBV7-8, the J gene TRBJ1-4; no clear D. The CDR3 sequence is 12 residues long. V lost 5 bases, J lost 5 bases, and 6 bases lay in between. Germline V gene data show CDR1 as SGHVS and CDR2 as FQNEAQ. CDR3 amino acids: CASSASNEKLFF. For the CDR3, the DNA is TGTGCCAGCAGCGCCAGCAATGAAAAACTGTTTTTT.

The chain carries TRBV28 and TRBJ2-1, with 7 bases lining up with TRBD2. This CDR3 is 15 amino acids long. V lost 3 bases, J lost 5 bases, and 7 bases stayed unmatched. Germline V gene data show CDR1 as MDHEN and CDR2 as SYDVKM. CDR3 protein: CASSFRGVDDNEQFF. The CDR3 coding sequence is TGTGCCAGCAGTTTCCGGGGGGTGGACGACAATGAGCAGTTCTTC.

This clone was found once. The J gene is TRBJ2-1, the V gene TRBV28; D gene uncertain. The germline V and J ends were trimmed by 5 bases and 5 bases, with 4 bases remaining between them. Germline V gene lookup returns CDR1 MDHEN and CDR2 SYDVKM. The CDR3 is made up of 11 amino acids. For the CDR3, the DNA is TGTGCCAGCAGTCGGGACAATGAGCAGTTCTTC. Translation gives CASSRDNEQFF.

The chain combines TRBV27 with TRBJ2-1; 7 bases are shared with TRBD1. V shed 6 bases, J shed 4 bases, and the junction held 9 bases outside the gene matches. Per the germline V gene, CDR1 is MNHEY and CDR2 is SMNVEV (reference sequence). This CDR3 spans 15 amino acids. The CDR3 DNA reads TGTGCCAGCAGCTCCCTAGGGGGCCGGTACAATGAGCAGTTCTTC. Translation gives CASSSLGGRYNEQFF.